These T cell receptor beta chains were read from a single sample in a study of memory CD4+ T cells and cytomegalovirus serostatus. Libraries were prepared by immunoSEQ multiplex PCR; TCRdb keeps only in-frame clonotypes and omits some of them. This sample has approximately 65,000 clones, with 70% to 80% found just once. The sequencing input was memory CD4+ T cells from blood. Source of these receptors: an adult in good health and CMV-seronegative. Each CDR3 is given without its conserved first and last residue.

j_call v_call cdr3_aa
TRBJ1-5 TRBV4-2 ASSQGSDRYSNQPQH
TRBJ1-2 TRBV6-1 ASRRWVNNYGYT
TRBJ1-6 TRBV7-9 ASSPGTLISPLH
TRBJ1-2 TRBV18 ASSPESSYGYT
TRBJ2-4 TRBV5-1 ASSLGGGNVAKNIQY
TRBJ1-1 TRBV5-4 ASSLGGQLNTEAF
TRBJ2-7 TRBV4-1 ASSPGRRREQY
TRBJ1-4 TRBV19 ASSVNRGRPDNEKLF
TRBJ1-3 TRBV7-2 ASSLQGPQGNTIY
TRBJ2-1 TRBV5-1 ASSTGTSGNNEQF
TRBJ2-3 TRBV4-3 ASSPFSGSADTQY
TRBJ1-2 TRBV6-5 ASSYRSNRGLGYT
TRBJ2-1 TRBV7-3 ASSSDSGGSYNEQF
TRBJ1-2 TRBV4-3 ASSQVSGRINYGYT
TRBJ1-2 TRBV7-3 ASSGQGGTYGYT
TRBJ2-7 TRBV25-1 ASSEYSLGEQY
TRBJ1-1 TRBV9 ASSATRGHTEAF
TRBJ2-1 TRBV18 ASSPPGTGVGGEQF
TRBJ2-4 TRBV28 ASSGPGQGASKNIQY
TRBJ1-4 TRBV5-1 ASSPLQGFNEKLF
TRBJ1-1 TRBV6-1 ASSEWQGGTEAF
TRBJ2-7 TRBV6-6 ASRRGRDSSYEQY
TRBJ2-7 TRBV19 ASSKRTGGLYEQY
TRBJ1-5 TRBV30 AWSVKGSQPQH
TRBJ1-1 TRBV25-1 ASSEPYSGTATEAF
TRBJ2-1 TRBV28 ASSTGSLEQF
TRBJ2-5 TRBV10-3 AIRPSGGVEETQY
TRBJ2-3 TRBV29-1 SVDTQY
TRBJ1-3 TRBV18 ASSPPGQGTGNTIY
TRBJ2-6 TRBV7-2 ASSHSGSRANVLT
TRBJ2-1 TRBV5-6 ASSLAGDLDEQF
TRBJ1-1 TRBV6-1 ASRIEGGNTEAF
TRBJ2-5 TRBV29-1 SIGLGGQETQY
TRBJ2-1 TRBV4-2 ASSQGHSGGVGIEQF
TRBJ1-1 TRBV27 ASSPWTGGLNTEAF
TRBJ1-5 TRBV5-1 ASSFSSNQPQH
TRBJ2-7 TRBV5-4 ASSRMTSGGAGEQY
TRBJ1-3 TRBV30 AWSGDRVENTIY
TRBJ1-1 TRBV7-8 ASTLGTLTEAF
TRBJ1-2 TRBV9 ASSVYSRFGYGYT
TRBJ1-1 TRBV19 ASSVTGAAEAF
TRBJ2-7 TRBV27 ASKRTGGYEQY
TRBJ2-7 TRBV9 ASSVGGPGLGYEQY
TRBJ1-5 TRBV28 ASSRVGQPQH
TRBJ1-1 TRBV11-1 ASSSGHLNTEAF
TRBJ2-7 TRBV5-5 ASSVRRGEQY
TRBJ1-6 TRBV2 ASGFSMGSPLH
TRBJ1-1 TRBV4-1 ASSQGAGQGWTEAF
TRBJ1-3 TRBV28 ASRPSGNTIY
TRBJ2-7 TRBV5-1 ASSLGTSGYEQY
TRBJ1-4 TRBV5-1 ASSERGTGDFEKLF
TRBJ1-2 TRBV4-1 ASSQERLGTGPYGYT
TRBJ1-1 TRBV29-1 SVDLDREAF
TRBJ2-4 TRBV28 ASSEQGTAKNIQY
TRBJ1-1 TRBV30 AWNSQGEGMNTEAF
TRBJ1-1 TRBV29-1 SVEVPWGVGTEAF
TRBJ1-4 TRBV5-1 ASSETGQTNEKLF
TRBJ1-1 TRBV18 ASSASRQGNEAF
TRBJ2-7 TRBV6-5 ASSWTGQSYEQY